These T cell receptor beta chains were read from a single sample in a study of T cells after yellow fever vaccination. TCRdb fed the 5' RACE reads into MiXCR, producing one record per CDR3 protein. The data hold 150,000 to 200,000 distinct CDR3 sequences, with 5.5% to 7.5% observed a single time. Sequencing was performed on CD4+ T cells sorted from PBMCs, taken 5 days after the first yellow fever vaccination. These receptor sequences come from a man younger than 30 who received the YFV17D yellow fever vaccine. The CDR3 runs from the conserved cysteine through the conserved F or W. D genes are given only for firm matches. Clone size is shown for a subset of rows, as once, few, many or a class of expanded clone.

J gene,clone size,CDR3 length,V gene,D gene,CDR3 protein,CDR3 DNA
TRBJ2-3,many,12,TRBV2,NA,CASNVGADTQYF,TGTGCCAGCAACGTCGGGGCAGATACGCAGTATTTT
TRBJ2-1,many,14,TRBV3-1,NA,CASSRGGQDNEQFF,TGTGCCAGCAGCCGGGGGGGCCAGGACAATGAGCAGTTCTTC
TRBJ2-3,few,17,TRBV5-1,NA,CASSLSLGAVGTDTQYF,TGCGCCAGCAGCTTGTCGCTGGGTGCGGTGGGTACAGATACGCAGTATTTT
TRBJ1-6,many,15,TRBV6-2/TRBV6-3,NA,CASRHETDGNSPLHF,TGTGCCAGCAGACACGAGACAGACGGGAATTCACCCCTCCACTTT
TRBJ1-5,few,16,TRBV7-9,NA,CASSLAHGDSNQPQHF,TGTGCCAGCAGCTTAGCGCATGGGGACAGCAATCAGCCCCAGCATTTT
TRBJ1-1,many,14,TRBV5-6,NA,CASSVQGWDTEAFF,TGTGCCAGCAGCGTACAGGGATGGGACACTGAAGCTTTCTTT
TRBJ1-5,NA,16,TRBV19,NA,CASSMRGDFSNQPQHF,TGTGCCAGTAGTATGAGGGGGGACTTTAGCAATCAGCCCCAGCATTTT
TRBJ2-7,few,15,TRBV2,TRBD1,CASRPGTGVVYEQYF,TGTGCCAGCAGACCCGGGACAGGGGTAGTCTACGAGCAGTACTTC
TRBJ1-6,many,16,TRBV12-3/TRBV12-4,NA,CASSFGQSSYNSPLHF,TGTGCCAGCAGTTTTGGACAAAGCTCCTATAATTCACCCCTCCACTTT
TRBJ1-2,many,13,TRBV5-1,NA,CASSLGQGNGYTF,TGCGCCAGCAGCTTGGGGCAGGGGAATGGCTACACCTTC
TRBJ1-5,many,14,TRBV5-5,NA,CASSGPGTEQPQHF,TGTGCCAGCAGCGGGCCAGGGACGGAACAGCCCCAGCATTTT
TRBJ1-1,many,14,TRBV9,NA,CASSVVGRETEAFF,TGTGCCAGCAGCGTAGTAGGAAGGGAGACTGAAGCTTTCTTT
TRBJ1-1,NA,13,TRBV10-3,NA,CAIRGGVSTEAFF,TGTGCCATCAGAGGGGGAGTAAGTACTGAAGCTTTCTTT
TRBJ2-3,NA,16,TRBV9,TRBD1,CASSPTGQGSTDTQYF,TGTGCCAGCAGCCCGACGGGACAGGGGAGCACAGATACGCAGTATTTT
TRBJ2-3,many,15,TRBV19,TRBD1,CASSDGTVFSGTQYF,TGTGCCAGTAGTGATGGGACAGTTTTTTCAGGAACGCAGTATTTT
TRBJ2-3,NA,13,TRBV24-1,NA,CATSDLSGDTQYF,TGTGCCACCAGTGATTTGTCTGGAGATACGCAGTATTTT
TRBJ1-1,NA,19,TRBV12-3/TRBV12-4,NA,CASSSIGLLNREGKTEAFF,TGTGCCAGCAGTTCGATAGGACTGCTGAACAGAGAGGGCAAGACTGAAGCTTTCTTT
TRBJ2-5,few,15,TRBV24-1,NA,CATSDFRGARETQYF,TGTGCCACCAGTGATTTTCGGGGGGCGCGGGAGACCCAGTACTTC
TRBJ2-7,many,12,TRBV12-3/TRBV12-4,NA,CASSPLGGWQYF,TGTGCCAGCAGTCCCCTCGGCGGATGGCAGTACTTC
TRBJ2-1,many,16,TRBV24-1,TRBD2,CATSDNLAGKYNEQFF,TGTGCCACCAGTGATAACCTAGCGGGGAAATACAATGAGCAGTTCTTC
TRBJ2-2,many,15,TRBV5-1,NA,CASIQGGRGTGELFF,TGCGCCAGCATTCAGGGAGGCCGGGGCACCGGGGAGCTGTTTTTT
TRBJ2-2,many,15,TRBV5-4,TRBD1,CASSLGTGNTGELFF,TGTGCCAGCAGCTTGGGGACAGGGAACACCGGGGAGCTGTTTTTT
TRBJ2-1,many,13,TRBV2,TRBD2,CASRRDYNNEQFF,TGTGCCAGCAGGAGGGACTATAACAATGAGCAGTTCTTC
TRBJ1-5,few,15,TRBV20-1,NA,CSARDRPQVDQPQHF,TGCAGTGCTAGAGATCGGCCACAGGTGGATCAGCCCCAGCATTTT
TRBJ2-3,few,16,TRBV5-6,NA,CASSLLRGLGTDTQYF,TGTGCCAGCAGCTTGTTGCGGGGGCTCGGCACAGATACGCAGTATTTT
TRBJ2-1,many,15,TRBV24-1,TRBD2,CATSDSAGGRDEQFF,TGTGCCACCAGTGATTCGGCGGGGGGGCGCGATGAGCAGTTCTTC
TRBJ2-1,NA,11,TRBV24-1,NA,CATSKGNEQFF,TGTGCCACCAGTAAGGGAAATGAGCAGTTCTTC
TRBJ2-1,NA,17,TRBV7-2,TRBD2,CASSLRLAGGLSYEQFF,TGTGCCAGCAGCTTACGGCTAGCGGGGGGGCTTAGCTATGAGCAGTTCTTC
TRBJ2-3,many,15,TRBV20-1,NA,CSARDARKSTDTQYF,TGCAGTGCTAGAGATGCTCGCAAGAGCACAGATACGCAGTATTTT
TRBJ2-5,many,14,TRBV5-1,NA,CASSFGSDQETQYF,TGCGCCAGCAGCTTTGGGTCGGATCAAGAGACCCAGTACTTC
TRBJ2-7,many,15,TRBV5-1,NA,CASSVTGDLSYEQYF,TGCGCCAGCAGCGTCACAGGCGACCTATCCTACGAGCAGTACTTC
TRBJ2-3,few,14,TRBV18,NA,CASSRGNSRDTQYF,TGTGCCAGCTCACGCGGAAATTCTAGGGATACGCAGTATTTT
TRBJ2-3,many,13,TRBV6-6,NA,CASREQGADTQYF,TGTGCCAGCAGGGAACAGGGAGCAGATACGCAGTATTTT
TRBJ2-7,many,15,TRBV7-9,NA,CASSFNRDRNYEQYF,TGTGCCAGCAGCTTCAACCGGGATCGAAATTACGAGCAGTACTTC
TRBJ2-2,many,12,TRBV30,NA,CAWSRSTGELFF,TGTGCCTGGAGTCGATCCACCGGGGAGCTGTTTTTT
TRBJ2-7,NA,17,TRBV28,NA,CASSLSESAFSSYEQYF,TGTGCCAGCAGTTTATCCGAGTCAGCGTTTAGCTCCTACGAGCAGTACTTC
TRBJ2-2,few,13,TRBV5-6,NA,CASSSPRTGELFF,TGTGCCAGCAGCTCGCCACGGACCGGGGAGCTGTTTTTT
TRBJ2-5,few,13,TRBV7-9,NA,CASSKRDEETQYF,TGTGCCAGCAGCAAAAGGGACGAGGAGACCCAGTACTTC
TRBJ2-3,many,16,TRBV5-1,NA,CASSLGGMLLPDTQYF,TGCGCCAGCAGCTTGGGGGGGATGCTACTGCCAGATACGCAGTATTTT
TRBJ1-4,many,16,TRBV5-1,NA,CASSLSLDSTNEKLFF,TGCGCCAGCAGCTTGTCCCTAGACTCAACTAATGAAAAACTGTTTTTT
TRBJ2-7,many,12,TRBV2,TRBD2,CASGTSDYEQYF,TGTGCCAGCGGGACTAGCGACTACGAGCAGTACTTC